Below are 5 T cell receptor beta chains sequenced from a single sample in a study of cytomegalovirus exposure and HLA in healthy donors. 60 Vbeta and 13 Jbeta primers were used in PCR. Some clones are missing from TCRdb's copy, which holds only in-frame ones; the method was immunoSEQ multiplex PCR. The table has more than 85,000 clones, 86% seen once; the top ten hold 1.5% to 2%. The sequenced sample was PBMCs. These receptors came from a man aged 40-50 years in good health and CMV-seronegative.

The V call is TRBV15, the J call TRBJ2-1, with 8 bases aligning to TRBD1. This CDR3 is 15 amino acids long. Germline CDR1 and CDR2: LNHNV and YYDKDF (reference sequence). After removal of 5 bases from V and 5 bases from J, the junction contained 8 bases not matched to a gene. CDR3 region: CATSEPGGPNNEQFF. The CDR3 DNA reads TGTGCCACCAGCGAACCAGGGGGCCCCAACAATGAGCAGTTCTTC.

J is TRBJ2-3 and V is TRBV28; weak D call: TRBD1 (6 bases). Germline V gives CDR1 MDHEN, CDR2 SYDVKM. The CDR3 covers 12 residues. V lost 5 bases, J lost 4 bases, and 7 bases lay in between. The CDR3 sequence: CASSGQSDTQYF. The DNA for the CDR3 is TGTGCCAGCAGTGGACAGTCAGATACGCAGTATTTT. The whole variable domain, remainder taken from reference TRBV28 and TRBJ2-3, is DVKVTQSSRYLVKRTGEKVFLECVQDMDHENMFWYRQDPGLGLRLIYFSYDVKMKEKGDIPEGYSVSREKKERFSLILESASTNQTSMYLCASSGQSDTQYFGPGTRLTVL.

DNA for the CDR3: TGTGCCAGCCCCGCCCCAGGCGACTCCTACGAGCAGTACTTC. Translated, it gives CASPAPGDSYEQYF. The V call is TRBV19, the J call TRBJ2-7; D remains unclear. This CDR3 spans 14 amino acids. Trimming pared 9 bases from V and 0 bases from J, leaving 15 bases between. Germline V CDR1 and CDR2: LNHDA, SQIVND (reference sequence).

The chain carries TRBV12-5 and TRBJ2-2, with TRBD2 matching 8 bases. Looked up from germline, CDR1 is LGHNT and CDR2 is FRNRAP. This CDR3 is built from 14 residues. CDR3 sequence (DNA): TGTGCCGGAGCGGGGGCCCCCAGGGACGGGGAGCTGTTTTTT. Residues: CAGAGAPRDGELFF.

The chain uses TRBV5-1 and TRBJ1-4; D gene ambiguous. The ends were cut back, 1 base at V and 0 bases at J, with 4 bases in the middle. Looked up from germline, CDR1 is SGHRS and CDR2 is YFSETQ. This CDR3 is built from 14 residues. CDR3 sequence reads: CASSLTSTNEKLFF. The CDR3 coding sequence is TGCGCCAGCAGCTTGACATCAACTAATGAAAAACTGTTTTTT.